The T cell receptor (beta chain) under discussion was sequenced for a study of T-cell reconstitution after alpha-beta-depleted transplantation in children. Study observations and caveats: A year post-transplant, T-cell counts and diversity derived mostly from newly produced T cells. The origin of alpha-beta T cells about two months after transplant was reportedly several hundred expanded graft clones. Some patients' high day-60 TCRbeta diversity was traced to surviving recipient T cells and thymic progenitors.

Concerning this clonotype: Its antigen is unknown.

Germline CDR1 and CDR2: MDHEN and SYDVKM. The CDR3 is made up of 19 amino acids. V shed 6 bases and J shed 0 bases, with 24 bases lying between them. The TCRbeta library was prepared with unique molecular identifiers. TCRdb re-called the PCR reads with MiXCR, one entry per CDR3 protein. In the table there are under 150,000 distinct CDR3 sequences, more than 9.5% of which are singletons. Sample: PBMCs, mostly from graft donor cells, taken 180 days after TCRalphabeta/CD19-depleted stem cell transplant. This clonotype was obtained from a girl in the first two years of life who had a stem cell transplant for combined immunodeficiency, so the T cells may come from the graft donor. The chain carries TRBV28 and TRBJ1-5; tentatively, D is TRBD1 (6 bases). CDR3 protein: CASRLTGIRKPNSNQPQHF. In DNA form, the CDR3 reads TGTGCCAGCAGGCTAACAGGGATTCGGAAACCTAATAGCAATCAGCCCCAGCATTTT.